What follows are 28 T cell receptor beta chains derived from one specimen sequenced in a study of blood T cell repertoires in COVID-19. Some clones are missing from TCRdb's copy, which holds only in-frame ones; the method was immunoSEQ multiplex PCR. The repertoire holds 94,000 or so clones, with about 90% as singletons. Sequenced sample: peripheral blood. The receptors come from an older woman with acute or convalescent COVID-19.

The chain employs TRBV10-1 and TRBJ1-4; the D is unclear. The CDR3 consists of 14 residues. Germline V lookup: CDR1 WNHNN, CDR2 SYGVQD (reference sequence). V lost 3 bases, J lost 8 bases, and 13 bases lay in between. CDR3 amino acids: CASSERTWGEKLFF. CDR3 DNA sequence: TGCGCCAGCAGTGAAAGGACTTGGGGAGAAAAACTGTTTTTT.

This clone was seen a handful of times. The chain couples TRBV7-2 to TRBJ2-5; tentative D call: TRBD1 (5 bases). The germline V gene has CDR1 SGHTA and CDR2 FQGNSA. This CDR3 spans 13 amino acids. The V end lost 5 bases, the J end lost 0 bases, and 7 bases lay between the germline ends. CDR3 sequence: CASSRTNQETQYF. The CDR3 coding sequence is TGTGCCAGCAGCCGGACAAACCAAGAGACCCAGTACTTC.

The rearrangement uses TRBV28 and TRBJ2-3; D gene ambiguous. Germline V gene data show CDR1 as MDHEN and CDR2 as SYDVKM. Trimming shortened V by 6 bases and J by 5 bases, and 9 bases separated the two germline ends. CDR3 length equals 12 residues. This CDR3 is CASSTVEDTQYF. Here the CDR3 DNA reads TGTGCCAGCAGCACGGTTGAAGATACGCAGTATTTT.

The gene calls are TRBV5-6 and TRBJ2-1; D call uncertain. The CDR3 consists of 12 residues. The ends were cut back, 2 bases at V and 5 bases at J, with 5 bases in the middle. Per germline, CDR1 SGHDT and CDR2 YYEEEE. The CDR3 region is CASSLFNNEQFF. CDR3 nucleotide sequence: TGTGCCAGCAGCTTATTTAACAATGAGCAGTTCTTC.

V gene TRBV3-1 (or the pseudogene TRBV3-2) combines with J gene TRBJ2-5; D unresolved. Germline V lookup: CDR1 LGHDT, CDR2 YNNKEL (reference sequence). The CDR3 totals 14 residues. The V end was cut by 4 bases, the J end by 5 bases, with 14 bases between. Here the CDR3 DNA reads TGTGCCAGCAGCCCAAGTAACAGTAGGGAGACCCAGTACTTC. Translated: CASSPSNSRETQYF.

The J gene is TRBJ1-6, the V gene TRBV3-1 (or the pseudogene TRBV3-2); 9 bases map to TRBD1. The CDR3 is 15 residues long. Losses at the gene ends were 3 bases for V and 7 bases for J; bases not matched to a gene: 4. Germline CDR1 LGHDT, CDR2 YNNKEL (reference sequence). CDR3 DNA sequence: TGTGCCAGCAGCCAGGGGACAGGGTACAATTCACCCCTCCACTTT. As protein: CASSQGTGYNSPLHF.

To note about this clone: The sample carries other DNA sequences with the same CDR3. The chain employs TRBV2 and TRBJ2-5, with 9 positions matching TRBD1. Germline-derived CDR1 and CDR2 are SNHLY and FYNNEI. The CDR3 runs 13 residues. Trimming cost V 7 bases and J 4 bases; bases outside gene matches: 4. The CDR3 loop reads CASTRQGGETQYF. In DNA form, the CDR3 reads TGTGCCAGCACTCGACAGGGGGGAGAGACCCAGTACTTC.

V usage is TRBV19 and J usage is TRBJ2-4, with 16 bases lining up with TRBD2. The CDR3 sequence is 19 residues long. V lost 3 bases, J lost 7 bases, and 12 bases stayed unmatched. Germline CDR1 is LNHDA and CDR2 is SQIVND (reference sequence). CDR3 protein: CASSIRARGLAGGLNIQYF. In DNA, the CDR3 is TGTGCCAGTAGTATTAGGGCACGGGGACTAGCGGGGGGGCTGAACATTCAGTACTTC.

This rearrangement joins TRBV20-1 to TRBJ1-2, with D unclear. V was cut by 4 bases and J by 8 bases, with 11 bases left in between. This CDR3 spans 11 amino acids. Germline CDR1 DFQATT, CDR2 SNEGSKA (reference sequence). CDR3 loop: CSAKLNGGYTF. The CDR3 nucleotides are TGCAGTGCTAAACTAAATGGGGGCTACACCTTC.

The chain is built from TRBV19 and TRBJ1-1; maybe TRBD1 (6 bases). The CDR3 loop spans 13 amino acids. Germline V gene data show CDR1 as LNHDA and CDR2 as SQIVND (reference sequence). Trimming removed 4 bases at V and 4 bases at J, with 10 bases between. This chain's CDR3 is CASSNRVGTEAFF. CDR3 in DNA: TGTGCCAGTAGTAACAGGGTAGGCACTGAAGCTTTCTTT.

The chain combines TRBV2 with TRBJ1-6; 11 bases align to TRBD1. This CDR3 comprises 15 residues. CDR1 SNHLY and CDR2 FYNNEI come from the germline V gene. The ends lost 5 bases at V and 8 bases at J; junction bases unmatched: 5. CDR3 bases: TGTGCCAGCAGTTCCCGGACAGGGGGCGATTCACCCCTCCACTTT. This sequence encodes CASSSRTGGDSPLHF.

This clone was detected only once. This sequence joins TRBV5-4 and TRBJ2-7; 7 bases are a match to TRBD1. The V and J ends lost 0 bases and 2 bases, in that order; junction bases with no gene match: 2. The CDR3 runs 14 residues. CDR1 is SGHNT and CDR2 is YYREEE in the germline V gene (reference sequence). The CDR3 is CASSLDRGTYEQYF. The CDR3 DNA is TGTGCCAGCAGCTTGGACAGGGGTACCTACGAGCAGTACTTC.

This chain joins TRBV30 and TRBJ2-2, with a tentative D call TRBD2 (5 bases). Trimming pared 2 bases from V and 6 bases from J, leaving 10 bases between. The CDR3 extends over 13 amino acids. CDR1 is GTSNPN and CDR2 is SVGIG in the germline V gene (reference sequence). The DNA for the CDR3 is TGTGCCTGGAGTCAAGGGAGTTCCGGGGAGCTGTTTTTT. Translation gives CAWSQGSSGELFF.

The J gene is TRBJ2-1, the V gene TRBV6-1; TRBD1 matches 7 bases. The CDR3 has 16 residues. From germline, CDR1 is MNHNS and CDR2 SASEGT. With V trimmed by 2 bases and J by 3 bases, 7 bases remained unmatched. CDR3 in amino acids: CASSEPRTGGYNEQFF. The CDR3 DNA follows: TGTGCCAGCAGTGAACCCCGGACAGGCGGCTACAATGAGCAGTTCTTC.

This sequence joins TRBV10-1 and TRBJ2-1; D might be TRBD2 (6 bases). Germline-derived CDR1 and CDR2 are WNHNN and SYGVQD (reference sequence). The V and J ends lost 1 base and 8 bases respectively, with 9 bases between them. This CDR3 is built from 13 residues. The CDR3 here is CASSEFSGDEQFF. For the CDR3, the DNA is TGCGCCAGCAGTGAGTTCTCGGGAGATGAGCAGTTCTTC.

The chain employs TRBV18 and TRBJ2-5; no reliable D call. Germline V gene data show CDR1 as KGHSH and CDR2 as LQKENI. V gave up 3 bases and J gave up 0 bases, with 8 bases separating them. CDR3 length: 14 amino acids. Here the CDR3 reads CASSPNTNQETQYF. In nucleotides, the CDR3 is TGTGCCAGCTCACCGAATACTAACCAAGAGACCCAGTACTTC.

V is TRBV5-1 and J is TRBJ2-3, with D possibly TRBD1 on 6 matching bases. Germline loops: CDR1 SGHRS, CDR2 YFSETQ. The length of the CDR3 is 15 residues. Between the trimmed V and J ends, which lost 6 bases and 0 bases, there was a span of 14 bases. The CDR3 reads CASKSRDTSTDTQYF. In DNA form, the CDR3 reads TGCGCCAGCAAATCTAGGGACACCAGCACAGATACGCAGTATTTT.

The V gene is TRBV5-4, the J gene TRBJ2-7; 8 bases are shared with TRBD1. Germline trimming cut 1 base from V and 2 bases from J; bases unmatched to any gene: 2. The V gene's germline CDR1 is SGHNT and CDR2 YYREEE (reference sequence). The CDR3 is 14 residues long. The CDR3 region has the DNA TGTGCCAGCAGCTTGAGGACAGGGACCTACGAGCAGTACTTC. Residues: CASSLRTGTYEQYF.

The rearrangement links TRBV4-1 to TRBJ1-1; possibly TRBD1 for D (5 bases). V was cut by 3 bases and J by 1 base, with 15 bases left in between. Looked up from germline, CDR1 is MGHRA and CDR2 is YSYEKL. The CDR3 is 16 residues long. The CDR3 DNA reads TGCGCCAGCAGCCACACCCTGAACACAGGGAACACTGAAGCTTTCTTT. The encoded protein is CASSHTLNTGNTEAFF.

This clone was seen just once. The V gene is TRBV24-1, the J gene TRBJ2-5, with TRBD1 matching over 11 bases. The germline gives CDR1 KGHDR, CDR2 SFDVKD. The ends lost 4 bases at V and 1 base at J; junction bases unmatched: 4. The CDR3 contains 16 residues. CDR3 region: CATSDLGQGVQETQYF. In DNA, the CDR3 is TGTGCCACCAGTGACCTGGGACAGGGGGTCCAAGAGACCCAGTACTTC.

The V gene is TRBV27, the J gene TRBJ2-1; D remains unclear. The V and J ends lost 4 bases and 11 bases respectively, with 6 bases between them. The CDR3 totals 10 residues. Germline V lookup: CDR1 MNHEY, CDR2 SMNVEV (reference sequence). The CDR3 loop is CASSSPKQFF. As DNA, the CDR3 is TGTGCCAGCAGTTCCCCCAAGCAGTTCTTC.

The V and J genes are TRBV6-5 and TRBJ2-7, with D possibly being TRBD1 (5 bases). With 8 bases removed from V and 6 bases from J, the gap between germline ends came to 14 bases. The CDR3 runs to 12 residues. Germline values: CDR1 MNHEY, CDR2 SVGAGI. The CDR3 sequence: CASEFRGSEQYF. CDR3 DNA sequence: TGTGCCAGCGAGTTTAGGGGCAGCGAGCAGTACTTC.

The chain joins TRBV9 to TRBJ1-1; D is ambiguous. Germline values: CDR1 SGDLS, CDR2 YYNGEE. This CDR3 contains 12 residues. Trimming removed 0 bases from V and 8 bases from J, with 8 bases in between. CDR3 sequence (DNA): TGTGCCAGCAGCGTAGTTGGTGGCGAAGCTTTCTTT. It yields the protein CASSVVGGEAFF.

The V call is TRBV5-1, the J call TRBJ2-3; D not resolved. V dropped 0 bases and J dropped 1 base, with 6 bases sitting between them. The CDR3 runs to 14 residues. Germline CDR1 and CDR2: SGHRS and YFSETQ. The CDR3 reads CASSLAPGTDTQYF. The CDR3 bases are TGCGCCAGCAGCTTGGCTCCGGGCACAGATACGCAGTATTTT.

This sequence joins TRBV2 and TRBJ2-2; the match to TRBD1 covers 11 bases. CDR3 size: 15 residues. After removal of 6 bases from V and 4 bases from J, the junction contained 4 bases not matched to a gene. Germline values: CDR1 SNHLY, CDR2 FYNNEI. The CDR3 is CASRGQGAGTGELFF. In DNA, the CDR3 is TGTGCCAGCAGAGGACAGGGGGCTGGCACCGGGGAGCTGTTTTTT.

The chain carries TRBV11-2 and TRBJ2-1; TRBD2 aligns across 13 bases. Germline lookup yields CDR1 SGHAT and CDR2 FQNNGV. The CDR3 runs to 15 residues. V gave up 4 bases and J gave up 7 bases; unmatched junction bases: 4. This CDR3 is CASSSGLAGANEQFF. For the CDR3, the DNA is TGTGCCAGCAGCTCTGGACTAGCGGGAGCAAATGAGCAGTTCTTC.

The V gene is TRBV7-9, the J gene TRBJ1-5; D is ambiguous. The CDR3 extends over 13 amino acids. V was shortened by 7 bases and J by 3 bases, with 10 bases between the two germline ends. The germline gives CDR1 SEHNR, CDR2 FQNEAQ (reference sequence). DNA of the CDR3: TGTGCCAGCACACCGCAGGCCAATCAGCCCCAGCATTTT. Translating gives CASTPQANQPQHF. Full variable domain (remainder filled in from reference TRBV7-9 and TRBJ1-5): DTGVSQNPRHKITKRGQNVTFRCDPISEHNRLYWYRQTLGQGPEFLTYFQNEAQLEKSRLLSDRFSAERPKGSFSTLEIQRTEQGDSAMYLCASTPQANQPQHFGDGTRLSIL.

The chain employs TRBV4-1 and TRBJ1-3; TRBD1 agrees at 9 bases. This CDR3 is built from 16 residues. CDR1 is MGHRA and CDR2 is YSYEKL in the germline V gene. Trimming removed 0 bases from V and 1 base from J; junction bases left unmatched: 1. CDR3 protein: CASSQDGTGSGNTIYF. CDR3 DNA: TGCGCCAGCAGCCAAGACGGGACAGGGTCTGGAAACACCATATATTTT.